The rows below give T cell receptor beta chains drawn from one sample of a study of OX40 agonist ivuxolimab in advanced cancers. Only in-frame clones appear in the TCRdb table, and some are missing; sequencing was by immunoSEQ multiplex PCR. The sample has about 60,000 clones, approximately 87% seen once. The sample consisted of CD4+ or CD8+ T cells sorted from blood, taken in a trial of the OX40 agonist ivuxolimab. Receptors originate from an adult with an advanced solid tumor such as melanoma, head and neck, liver or kidney cancer. Each CDR3 is given with its conserved first and last residue. The D gene is left open where the match is weak. Expanded clones get a size class; other rows say once, few or many, or leave the size out.

j_call: TRBJ2-3; clone_size: once; v_call: TRBV19; d_call: .; cdr3_aa: CASRQVGGRTDTQYF; cdr3_nt: TGTGCCAGTAGGCAAGTGGGGGGACGCACAGATACGCAGTATTTT
j_call: TRBJ2-3; clone_size: .; v_call: TRBV9; d_call: .; cdr3_aa: CASARDPSTDTQYF; cdr3_nt: TGTGCCAGCGCTCGGGACCCTAGCACAGATACGCAGTATTTT
j_call: TRBJ1-4; clone_size: once; v_call: TRBV7-9; d_call: .; cdr3_aa: CASSKETGLRFF; cdr3_nt: TGTGCCAGCAGCAAAGAAACAGGGTTAAGGTTTTTT
j_call: TRBJ1-4; clone_size: .; v_call: TRBV19; d_call: .; cdr3_aa: CASSLGGATNEKLFF; cdr3_nt: TGTGCCAGTAGTCTCGGCGGCGCAACTAATGAAAAACTGTTTTTT
j_call: TRBJ1-6; clone_size: .; v_call: TRBV10-3; d_call: .; cdr3_aa: CAISGEWGKYNSPLHF; cdr3_nt: TGTGCCATCAGTGGAGAGTGGGGGAAATATAATTCACCCCTCCACTTT
j_call: TRBJ1-1; clone_size: few; v_call: TRBV2; d_call: .; cdr3_aa: CASRADRYTEAFF; cdr3_nt: TGTGCCAGCAGAGCGGACAGATACACTGAAGCTTTCTTT
j_call: TRBJ1-1; clone_size: .; v_call: TRBV6-1; d_call: TRBD1; cdr3_aa: CASSERGPVNTEAFF; cdr3_nt: TGTGCCAGCAGTGAAAGGGGGCCCGTAAACACTGAAGCTTTCTTT
j_call: TRBJ2-7; clone_size: .; v_call: TRBV10-2; d_call: .; cdr3_aa: CASRSNRGGEEQYF; cdr3_nt: TGCGCCAGCAGATCGAACAGGGGAGGGGAAGAGCAGTACTTC
j_call: TRBJ1-3; clone_size: .; v_call: TRBV13; d_call: .; cdr3_aa: CASSQERLRGSGNTIYF; cdr3_nt: TGTGCCAGCAGCCAAGAACGACTCAGGGGCTCTGGAAACACCATATATTTT
j_call: TRBJ1-2; clone_size: .; v_call: TRBV4-3; d_call: .; cdr3_aa: CASSQGAAGYTF; cdr3_nt: TGCGCCAGCAGCCAAGGAGCGGCGGGCTACACCTTC
j_call: TRBJ2-1; clone_size: few; v_call: TRBV6-1; d_call: .; cdr3_aa: CASSELWDNEQFF; cdr3_nt: TGTGCCAGCAGTGAATTATGGGACAATGAGCAGTTCTTC
j_call: TRBJ2-5; clone_size: .; v_call: TRBV6-5; d_call: TRBD1; cdr3_aa: CASSYRGGPETQYF; cdr3_nt: TGTGCCAGCAGTTACAGAGGGGGCCCAGAGACCCAGTACTTC
j_call: TRBJ2-7; clone_size: .; v_call: TRBV5-1; d_call: TRBD1; cdr3_aa: CASSETTGGHGYEQYF; cdr3_nt: TGCGCCAGCAGCGAAACTACAGGGGGCCATGGCTACGAGCAGTACTTC
j_call: TRBJ2-5; clone_size: .; v_call: TRBV5-4; d_call: .; cdr3_aa: CASSLRSGFSGETQYF; cdr3_nt: TGTGCCAGCAGCTTGCGATCGGGTTTCTCCGGGGAGACCCAGTACTTC
j_call: TRBJ1-1; clone_size: .; v_call: TRBV6-6; d_call: TRBD1; cdr3_aa: CASSYPTGRTEAFF; cdr3_nt: TGTGCCAGCAGTTACCCGACAGGGAGGACTGAAGCTTTCTTT
j_call: TRBJ1-6; clone_size: few; v_call: TRBV4-3; d_call: TRBD1; cdr3_aa: CASSQGTGGFSPLHF; cdr3_nt: TGCGCCAGCAGCCAAGGGACAGGGGGCTTCTCACCCCTCCACTTT
j_call: TRBJ1-2; clone_size: .; v_call: TRBV5-5; d_call: .; cdr3_aa: CASSLVGAAGYTF; cdr3_nt: TGTGCCAGCAGCTTGGTAGGAGCGGCTGGCTACACCTTC
j_call: TRBJ2-7; clone_size: .; v_call: TRBV6-6; d_call: .; cdr3_aa: CASSFPAKRDEQYF; cdr3_nt: TGTGCCAGCAGTTTCCCCGCGAAGCGGGACGAGCAGTACTTC
j_call: TRBJ2-2; clone_size: .; v_call: TRBV5-1; d_call: .; cdr3_aa: CASSSGSRTNTGELFF; cdr3_nt: TGCGCCAGCAGCTCCGGGAGCCGGACGAACACCGGGGAGCTGTTTTTT
j_call: TRBJ2-1; clone_size: .; v_call: TRBV7-3; d_call: TRBD2; cdr3_aa: CASSDRLAGGDEQFF; cdr3_nt: TGTGCCAGCAGCGACCGACTAGCGGGAGGGGATGAGCAGTTCTTC
j_call: TRBJ2-7; clone_size: .; v_call: TRBV4-3; d_call: .; cdr3_aa: CASSQEGGPYEQYF; cdr3_nt: TGCGCCAGCAGCCAAGAGGGAGGACCCTACGAGCAGTACTTC
j_call: TRBJ2-3; clone_size: .; v_call: TRBV11-3; d_call: .; cdr3_aa: CASSPSTDTQYF; cdr3_nt: TGTGCCAGCAGCCCCTCCACAGATACGCAGTATTTT
j_call: TRBJ1-2; clone_size: few; v_call: TRBV2; d_call: TRBD1; cdr3_aa: CASDRDRGLGYTF; cdr3_nt: TGTGCCAGTGACCGGGACAGGGGGCTTGGCTACACCTTC
j_call: TRBJ1-3; clone_size: many; v_call: TRBV30; d_call: .; cdr3_aa: CAWSRTGSSGNTIYF; cdr3_nt: TGTGCCTGGAGCCGGACGGGGAGCTCTGGAAACACCATATATTTT
j_call: TRBJ2-6; clone_size: once; v_call: TRBV2; d_call: TRBD1; cdr3_aa: CASQFAGQGPFSGANVLTF; cdr3_nt: TGTGCCAGCCAGTTTGCCGGACAGGGTCCTTTCTCTGGGGCCAACGTCCTGACTTTC
j_call: TRBJ2-3; clone_size: .; v_call: TRBV5-8; d_call: .; cdr3_aa: CASSRNSLLGGSTDTQYF; cdr3_nt: TGTGCCAGCAGCCGAAATTCCCTACTAGGAGGGAGCACAGATACGCAGTATTTT
j_call: TRBJ2-7; clone_size: .; v_call: TRBV18; d_call: TRBD1; cdr3_aa: CASSPPGQGPHEQYF; cdr3_nt: TGTGCCAGCTCACCACCGGGACAGGGCCCCCACGAGCAGTACTTC
j_call: TRBJ2-3; clone_size: .; v_call: TRBV10-1; d_call: .; cdr3_aa: CASSDLLGTDTQYF; cdr3_nt: TGCGCCAGCAGTGATCTGCTCGGCACAGATACGCAGTATTTT
j_call: TRBJ1-3; clone_size: .; v_call: TRBV6-6; d_call: .; cdr3_aa: CASSYGQSSGNTIYF; cdr3_nt: TGTGCCAGCAGTTACGGGCAGAGCTCTGGAAACACCATATATTTT
j_call: TRBJ1-2; clone_size: .; v_call: TRBV5-5; d_call: .; cdr3_aa: CASSLRSASYGYTF; cdr3_nt: TGTGCCAGCAGCTTGCGGAGTGCTTCCTATGGCTACACCTTC
j_call: TRBJ1-2; clone_size: once; v_call: TRBV7-9; d_call: .; cdr3_aa: CASSLRGNGYTF; cdr3_nt: TGTGCCAGCAGCTTAAGGGGAAATGGCTACACCTTC
j_call: TRBJ2-7; clone_size: .; v_call: TRBV7-8; d_call: .; cdr3_aa: CASSSGTRGASYEQYF; cdr3_nt: TGTGCCAGCAGCTCGGGCACGAGGGGGGCATCCTACGAGCAGTACTTC
j_call: TRBJ1-6; clone_size: .; v_call: TRBV5-8; d_call: .; cdr3_aa: CASSERGGKNSPLHF; cdr3_nt: TGTGCCAGCAGCGAAAGGGGGGGGAAAAATTCACCCCTCCACTTT
j_call: TRBJ2-3; clone_size: .; v_call: TRBV27; d_call: .; cdr3_aa: CASSSPMARPRRDTQYF; cdr3_nt: TGTGCCAGCAGTTCCCCAATGGCTCGCCCACGGAGGGATACGCAGTATTTT
j_call: TRBJ2-7; clone_size: .; v_call: TRBV14; d_call: TRBD1; cdr3_aa: CASSHRTGNEQYF; cdr3_nt: TGTGCCAGCAGCCACCGGACAGGCAACGAGCAGTACTTC
j_call: TRBJ2-2; clone_size: .; v_call: TRBV4-1; d_call: TRBD2; cdr3_aa: CASSQDVTSGRRNTGELFF; cdr3_nt: TGCGCCAGCAGCCAAGACGTAACTAGCGGGAGACGGAACACCGGGGAGCTGTTTTTT
j_call: TRBJ2-7; clone_size: .; v_call: TRBV6-5; d_call: TRBD2; cdr3_aa: CASRNTGTSGYEQYF; cdr3_nt: TGTGCCAGCAGGAACACCGGGACTAGCGGCTACGAGCAGTACTTC
j_call: TRBJ1-2; clone_size: .; v_call: TRBV19; d_call: .; cdr3_aa: CASSIRGSPMGHYYGYTF; cdr3_nt: TGTGCCAGTAGCATAAGGGGGAGCCCTATGGGACACTACTATGGCTACACCTTC
j_call: TRBJ2-7; clone_size: .; v_call: TRBV10-2; d_call: .; cdr3_aa: CASSGATPLEQYF; cdr3_nt: TGCGCCAGCAGTGGAGCAACCCCCCTGGAGCAGTACTTC
j_call: TRBJ2-1; clone_size: .; v_call: TRBV5-1; d_call: TRBD2; cdr3_aa: CASRVAGGPYNEQFF; cdr3_nt: TGCGCCAGCAGGGTGGCGGGGGGTCCCTACAATGAGCAGTTCTTC
j_call: TRBJ2-3; clone_size: once; v_call: TRBV28; d_call: TRBD2; cdr3_aa: CASRSGRAGDTQYF; cdr3_nt: TGTGCCAGCCGTAGCGGGAGGGCCGGTGATACGCAGTATTTT
j_call: TRBJ2-2; clone_size: .; v_call: TRBV6-5; d_call: .; cdr3_aa: CASSYVGGRGGELFF; cdr3_nt: TGTGCCAGCAGTTATGTCGGGGGGCGGGGCGGGGAGCTGTTTTTT
j_call: TRBJ1-1; clone_size: .; v_call: TRBV15; d_call: .; cdr3_aa: CATSIWGKTEAFF; cdr3_nt: TGTGCCACCAGCATTTGGGGAAAGACTGAAGCTTTCTTT
j_call: TRBJ2-5; clone_size: .; v_call: TRBV2; d_call: .; cdr3_aa: CASSGGSGAKTQYF; cdr3_nt: TGTGCCAGCAGTGGGGGTTCAGGTGCCAAGACCCAGTACTTC
j_call: TRBJ1-5; clone_size: .; v_call: TRBV10-3; d_call: .; cdr3_aa: CAISEFESSNQPQHF; cdr3_nt: TGTGCCATCAGTGAATTTGAGAGTAGCAATCAGCCCCAGCATTTT
j_call: TRBJ2-2; clone_size: once; v_call: TRBV4-3; d_call: TRBD2; cdr3_aa: CASSPQIAGLNTGELFF; cdr3_nt: TGCGCCAGCAGCCCTCAGATAGCGGGTCTGAACACCGGGGAGCTGTTTTTT
j_call: TRBJ1-3; clone_size: .; v_call: TRBV30; d_call: .; cdr3_aa: CAYIRGPGDGNTIYF; cdr3_nt: TGTGCCTACATACGGGGGCCCGGTGATGGAAACACCATATATTTT
j_call: TRBJ2-5; clone_size: .; v_call: TRBV7-9; d_call: .; cdr3_aa: CASSLVRQDSMIETQYF; cdr3_nt: TGTGCCAGCAGCTTAGTAAGGCAGGACTCGATGATAGAGACCCAGTACTTC
j_call: TRBJ2-7; clone_size: .; v_call: TRBV28; d_call: TRBD2; cdr3_aa: CASSPDKGEGHYEQYF; cdr3_nt: TGTGCCAGCAGTCCGGACAAAGGGGAGGGCCACTACGAGCAGTACTTC
j_call: TRBJ1-2; clone_size: .; v_call: TRBV7-9; d_call: .; cdr3_aa: CASSPSTEYGYTF; cdr3_nt: TGTGCCAGCAGTCCATCGACCGAGTATGGCTACACCTTC
j_call: TRBJ2-5; clone_size: once; v_call: TRBV5-1; d_call: .; cdr3_aa: CASSSSPASPGETQYF; cdr3_nt: TGCGCCAGTAGCTCAAGCCCGGCCTCACCGGGGGAGACCCAGTACTTC
j_call: TRBJ1-2; clone_size: few; v_call: TRBV19; d_call: .; cdr3_aa: CASSPFEAPDGYTF; cdr3_nt: TGTGCCAGTAGTCCCTTCGAGGCCCCCGATGGCTACACCTTC
j_call: TRBJ1-4; clone_size: .; v_call: TRBV6-6; d_call: .; cdr3_aa: CASGRQARGEKLFF; cdr3_nt: TGTGCCAGCGGGCGACAGGCTAGGGGTGAAAAACTGTTTTTT
j_call: TRBJ1-5; clone_size: .; v_call: TRBV2; d_call: .; cdr3_aa: CASSLDRPGVAQHF; cdr3_nt: TGTGCCAGCAGCCTAGATAGGCCGGGGGTGGCCCAGCATTTT
j_call: TRBJ2-2; clone_size: once; v_call: TRBV5-1; d_call: TRBD2; cdr3_aa: CASSLGSSGSAGELFF; cdr3_nt: TGCGCCAGCAGCTTGGGGTCTAGCGGGAGTGCCGGGGAGCTGTTTTTT